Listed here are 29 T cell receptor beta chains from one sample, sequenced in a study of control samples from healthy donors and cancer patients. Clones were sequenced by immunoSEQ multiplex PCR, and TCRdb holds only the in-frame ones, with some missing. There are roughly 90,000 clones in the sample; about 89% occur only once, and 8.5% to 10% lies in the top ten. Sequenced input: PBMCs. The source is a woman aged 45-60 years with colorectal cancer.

In DNA, the CDR3 is TGTGCCCGTCGTGGGCAGGGAGAAAATTCACCCCTCCACTTT. The encoded protein is CARRGQGENSPLHF. This chain links TRBV30 with TRBJ1-6; the D gene is possibly TRBD1 (5 bases). Trimming took off 8 bases at V and 7 bases at J, with 18 bases between the two ends. CDR3 length: 14 residues. The V gene's germline CDR1 is GTSNPN and CDR2 SVGIG (reference sequence).

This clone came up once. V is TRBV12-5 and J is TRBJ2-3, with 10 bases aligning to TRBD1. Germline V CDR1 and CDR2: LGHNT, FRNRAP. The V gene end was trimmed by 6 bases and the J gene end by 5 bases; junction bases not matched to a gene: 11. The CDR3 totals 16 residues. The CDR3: CASGRGRTGGLDTQYF. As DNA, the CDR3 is TGTGCTAGTGGCCGAGGGAGGACAGGGGGGTTAGATACGCAGTATTTT.

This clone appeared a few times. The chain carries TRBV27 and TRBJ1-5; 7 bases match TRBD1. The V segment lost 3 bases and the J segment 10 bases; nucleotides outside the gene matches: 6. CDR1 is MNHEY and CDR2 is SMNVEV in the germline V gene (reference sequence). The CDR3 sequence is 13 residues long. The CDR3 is CASSFRQGYPQHF. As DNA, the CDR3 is TGTGCCAGCAGTTTCCGACAGGGCTACCCCCAGCATTTT.

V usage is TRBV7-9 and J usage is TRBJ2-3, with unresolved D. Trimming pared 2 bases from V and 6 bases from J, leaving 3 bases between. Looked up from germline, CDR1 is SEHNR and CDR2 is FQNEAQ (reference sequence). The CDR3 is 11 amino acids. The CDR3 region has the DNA TGTGCCAGCAGCTTAATGGATACGCAGTATTTT. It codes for CASSLMDTQYF. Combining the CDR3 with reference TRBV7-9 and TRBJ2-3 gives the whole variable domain DTGVSQNPRHKITKRGQNVTFRCDPISEHNRLYWYRQTLGQGPEFLTYFQNEAQLEKSRLLSDRFSAERPKGSFSTLEIQRTEQGDSAMYLCASSLMDTQYFGPGTRLTVL.

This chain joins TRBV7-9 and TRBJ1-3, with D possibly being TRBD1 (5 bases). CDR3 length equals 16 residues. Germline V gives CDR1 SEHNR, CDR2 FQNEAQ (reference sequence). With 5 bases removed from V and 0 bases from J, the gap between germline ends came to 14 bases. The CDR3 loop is CASSPAGRISGNTIYF. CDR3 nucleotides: TGTGCCAGCAGCCCGGCGGGGCGGATCTCTGGAAACACCATATATTTT.

The CDR3 bases are TGTGCCAGCTCACCACCCGGGACAGATACGCAGTATTTT. Translation: CASSPPGTDTQYF. The genes are TRBV18 and TRBJ2-3; D unresolved. The CDR3 covers 13 residues. Germline V gene sequence: CDR1 KGHSH, CDR2 LQKENI. V was shortened by 0 bases and J by 3 bases, with 4 bases between the two germline ends.

The CDR3: CASSSGGAGSKETQYF. DNA of the CDR3: TGTGCCAGTAGTTCAGGTGGGGCGGGGTCAAAGGAGACCCAGTACTTC. This chain uses TRBV19 with TRBJ2-5; D may be TRBD2 (6 bases). CDR1 and CDR2 from the germline V gene are LNHDA and SQIVND (reference sequence). V lost 5 bases and J lost 5, with 21 bases in between. The CDR3 totals 16 residues. Supplemented by reference TRBV19 and TRBJ2-5, the full variable domain reads DGGITQSPKYLFRKEGQNVTLSCEQNLNHDAMYWYRQDPGQGLRLIYYSQIVNDFQKGDIAEGYSVSREKKESFPLTVTSAQKNPTAFYLCASSSGGAGSKETQYFGPGTRLLVL.

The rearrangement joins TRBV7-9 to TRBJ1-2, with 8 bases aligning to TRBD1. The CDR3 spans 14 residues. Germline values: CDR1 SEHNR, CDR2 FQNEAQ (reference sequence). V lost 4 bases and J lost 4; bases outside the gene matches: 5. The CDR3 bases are TGTGCCAGCAGCTCGCAGGGGGCTGGCTATGGCTACACCTTC. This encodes CASSSQGAGYGYTF.

CDR3 bases: TGTGCCAGCAGGCGCGGAGATACGCAGTATTTT. This gives the protein CASRRGDTQYF. This chain uses TRBV3-1 (or the pseudogene TRBV3-2) with TRBJ2-3; D gene uncertain. The CDR3 length is 11 residues. Germline values: CDR1 LGHDT, CDR2 YNNKEL (reference sequence). V lost 6 bases, J lost 5 bases, and 6 bases lay in between.

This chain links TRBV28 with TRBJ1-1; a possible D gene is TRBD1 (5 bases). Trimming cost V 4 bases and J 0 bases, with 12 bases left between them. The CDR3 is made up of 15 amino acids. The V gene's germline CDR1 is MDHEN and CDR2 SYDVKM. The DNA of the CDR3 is TGTGCCAGCAGTTCGGTGACAGCTTTGAACACTGAAGCTTTCTTT. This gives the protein CASSSVTALNTEAFF.

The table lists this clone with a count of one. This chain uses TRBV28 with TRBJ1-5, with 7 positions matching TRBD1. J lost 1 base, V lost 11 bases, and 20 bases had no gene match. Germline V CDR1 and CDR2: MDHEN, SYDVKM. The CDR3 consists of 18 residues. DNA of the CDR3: TGTGCCTCGCCCGCAACCGGGACAGCGTTGGGGAGCAATCAGCCCCAGCATTTT. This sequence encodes CASPATGTALGSNQPQHF.

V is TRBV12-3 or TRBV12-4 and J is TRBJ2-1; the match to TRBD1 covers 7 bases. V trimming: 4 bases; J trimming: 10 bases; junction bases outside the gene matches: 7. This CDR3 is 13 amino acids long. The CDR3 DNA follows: TGTGCCAGCAGTTCGCTACAGGGGAACGAGCAGTTCTTC. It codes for CASSSLQGNEQFF.

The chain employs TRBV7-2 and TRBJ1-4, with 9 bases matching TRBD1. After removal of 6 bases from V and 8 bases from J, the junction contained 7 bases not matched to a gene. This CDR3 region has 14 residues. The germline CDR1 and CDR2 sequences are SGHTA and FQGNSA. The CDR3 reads CASSLQGAEEKLFF. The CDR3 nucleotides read TGTGCCAGCAGTCTACAGGGGGCTGAGGAAAAACTGTTTTTT.

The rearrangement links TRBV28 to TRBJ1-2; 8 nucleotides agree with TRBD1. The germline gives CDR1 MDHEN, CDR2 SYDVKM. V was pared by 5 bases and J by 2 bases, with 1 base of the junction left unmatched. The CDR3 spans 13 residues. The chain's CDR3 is CASSGQGNYGYTF. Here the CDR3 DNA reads TGTGCCAGCAGTGGACAGGGCAACTATGGCTACACCTTC.

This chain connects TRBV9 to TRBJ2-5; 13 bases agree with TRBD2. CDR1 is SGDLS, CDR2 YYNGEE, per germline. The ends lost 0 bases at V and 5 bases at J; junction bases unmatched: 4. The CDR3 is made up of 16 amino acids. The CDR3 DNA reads TGTGCCAGCAGCGTAGAACTAGCGGGGGGGCGGGAGACCCAGTACTTC. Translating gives CASSVELAGGRETQYF.

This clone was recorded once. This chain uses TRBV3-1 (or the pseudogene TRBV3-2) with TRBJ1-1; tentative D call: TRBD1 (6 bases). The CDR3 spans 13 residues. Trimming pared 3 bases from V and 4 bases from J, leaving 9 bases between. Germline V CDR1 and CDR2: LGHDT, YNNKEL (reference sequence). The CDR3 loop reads CASSHEGGTEAFF. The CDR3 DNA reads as TGTGCCAGCAGCCATGAGGGGGGCACTGAAGCTTTCTTT.

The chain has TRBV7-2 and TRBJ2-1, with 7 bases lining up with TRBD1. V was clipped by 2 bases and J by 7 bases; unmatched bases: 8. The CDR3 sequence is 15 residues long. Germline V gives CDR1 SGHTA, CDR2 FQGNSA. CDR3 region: CASSLLGGSGNEQFF. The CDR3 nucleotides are TGTGCCAGCAGCTTATTAGGGGGCTCGGGTAATGAGCAGTTCTTC.

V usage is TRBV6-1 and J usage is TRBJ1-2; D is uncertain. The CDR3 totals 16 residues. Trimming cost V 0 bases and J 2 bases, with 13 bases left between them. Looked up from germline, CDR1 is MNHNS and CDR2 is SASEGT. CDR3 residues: CASSEAHTQRNYGYTF. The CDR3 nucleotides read TGTGCCAGCAGTGAAGCTCATACACAGAGGAACTATGGCTACACCTTC.

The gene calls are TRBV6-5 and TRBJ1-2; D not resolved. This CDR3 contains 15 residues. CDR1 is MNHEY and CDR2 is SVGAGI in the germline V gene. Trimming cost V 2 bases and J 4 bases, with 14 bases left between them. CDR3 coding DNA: TGTGCCAGCAGTTACCGCCAGGACGGATCCTATGGCTACACCTTC. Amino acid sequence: CASSYRQDGSYGYTF.

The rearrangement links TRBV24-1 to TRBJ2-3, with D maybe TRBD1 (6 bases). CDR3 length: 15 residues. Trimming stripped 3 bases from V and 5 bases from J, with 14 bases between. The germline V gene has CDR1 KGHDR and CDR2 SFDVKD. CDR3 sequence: CATSDAPGAGDTQYF. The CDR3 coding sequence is TGTGCCACCAGTGATGCACCAGGGGCTGGAGATACGCAGTATTTT.

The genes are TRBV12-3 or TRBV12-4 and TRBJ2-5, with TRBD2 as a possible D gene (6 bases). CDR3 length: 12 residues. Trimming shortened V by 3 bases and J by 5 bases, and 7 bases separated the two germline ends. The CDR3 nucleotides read TGTGCCAGCAGTTTGGAGGGCGAGACCCAGTACTTC. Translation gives CASSLEGETQYF.

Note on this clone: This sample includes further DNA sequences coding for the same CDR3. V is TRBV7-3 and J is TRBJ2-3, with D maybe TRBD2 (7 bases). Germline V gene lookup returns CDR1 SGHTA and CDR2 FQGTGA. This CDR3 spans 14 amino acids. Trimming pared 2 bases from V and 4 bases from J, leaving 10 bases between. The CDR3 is CASSLGGGADTQYF. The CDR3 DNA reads TGTGCCAGCAGCTTAGGCGGGGGCGCAGATACGCAGTATTTT.

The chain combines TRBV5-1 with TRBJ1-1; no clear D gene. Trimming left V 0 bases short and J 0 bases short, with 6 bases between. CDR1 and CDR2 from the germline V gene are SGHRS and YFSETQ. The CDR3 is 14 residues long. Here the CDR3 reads CASSLEAMNTEAFF. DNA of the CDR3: TGCGCCAGCAGCTTGGAGGCTATGAACACTGAAGCTTTCTTT.

CDR3 sequence reads: CASSLEGGLSNEKLFF. The CDR3 nucleotides read TGTGCCAGCAGTTTGGAAGGGGGCTTGAGTAATGAAAAACTGTTTTTT. The V and J genes are TRBV28 and TRBJ1-4; TRBD1 matches at 7 bases. CDR1 is MDHEN and CDR2 is SYDVKM in the germline V gene. The CDR3 loop spans 16 amino acids. Trimming at V came to 3 bases and at J to 4 bases, leaving 8 bases not matched to a gene.

The CDR3 loop is CASSKDPINKVDRNNQPQHF. CDR3 nucleotide sequence: TGTGCCAGCAGCAAAGATCCGATCAACAAGGTAGACCGTAACAATCAGCCCCAGCATTTT. This chain joins TRBV21-1 and TRBJ1-5. TRBV21-1 corresponds to a pseudogene. The CDR3 is 20 residues long.

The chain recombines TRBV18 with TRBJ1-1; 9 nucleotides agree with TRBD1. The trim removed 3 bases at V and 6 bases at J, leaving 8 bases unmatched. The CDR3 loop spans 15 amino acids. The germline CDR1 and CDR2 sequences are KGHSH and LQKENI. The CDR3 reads CASSPRQGGTPEAFF. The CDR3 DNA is TGTGCCAGCTCACCCCGACAGGGGGGGACCCCTGAAGCTTTCTTT.

The CDR3 here is CASSYSGTGAGEKLFF. The CDR3 nucleotides read TGTGCCAGCAGTTACTCCGGGACAGGGGCCGGTGAAAAACTGTTTTTT. The chain joins TRBV7-2 to TRBJ1-4, with 10 bases that match TRBD1. There are 16 residues in the CDR3. V dropped 6 bases and J dropped 7; count of bases not matched to a gene: 11. CDR1 is SGHTA and CDR2 is FQGNSA in the germline V gene.

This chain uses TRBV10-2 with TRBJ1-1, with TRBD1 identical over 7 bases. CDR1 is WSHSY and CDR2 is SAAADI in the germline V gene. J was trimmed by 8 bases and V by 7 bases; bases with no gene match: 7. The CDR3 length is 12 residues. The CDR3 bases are TGCGCCAGCAATTACAGGGGTGGGGAAGCTTTCTTT. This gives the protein CASNYRGGEAFF.

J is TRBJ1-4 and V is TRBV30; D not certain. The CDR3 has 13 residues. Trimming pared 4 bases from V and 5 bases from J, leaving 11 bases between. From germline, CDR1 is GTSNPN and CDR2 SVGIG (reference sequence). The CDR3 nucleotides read TGTGCCTGGACACCGGATCCCAATGAAAAACTGTTTTTT. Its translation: CAWTPDPNEKLFF.